This TCR beta chain was found in a study of identical twins. This clonotype has more than one count but fewer than ten. The antigen remains undetermined. General study points: Fewer insertions characterized abundant cord blood beta clonotypes, whereas memory repertoires showed none. Zero-insertion analyses might be partly confounded by invariant T cells like MAIT and iNKT.

MiXCR, run by TCRdb on the 5' RACE reads, gives a single entry per CDR3 protein. The profile covers about 690,000 distinct CDR3 sequences, with around 5.7% appearing a single time and roughly 1.8% taken by the ten largest. Per the germline V gene, CDR1 is SGHAT and CDR2 is FQNNGV. After removal of 1 base from V and 9 bases from J, the junction contained 6 bases not matched to a gene. CDR3 length equals 15 residues. The receptor's source is a man aged 18 to 29 in good health. The specimen was naive T cells sorted from blood. V and J are TRBV11-2 and TRBJ2-1, with TRBD2 matching 10 bases. CDR3 amino acids: CASSLGLAGAVEQFF. As DNA, the CDR3 is TGTGCCAGCAGCTTAGGTCTAGCGGGAGCTGTTGAGCAGTTCTTC.